This T cell receptor beta chain is drawn from a study of CD8+CD57+ T cells in acquired aplastic anemia. Study in general: Mean yield of DNA from sorted CD4+ and CD8+ cells was roughly 3.1 ug. The study's findings and limits: It was found that under 30 CD8+ CDR3 sequences were shared between patients and controls. Controls and patients did not differ significantly in CD8+ Simpson's diversity.

As for this clonotype: Its target is not known.

Germline CDR1 is SGHAT and CDR2 is FQNNGV. Losses at the gene ends were 10 bases for V and 4 bases for J; bases not matched to a gene: 19. This CDR3 is 17 amino acids long. The authors sequenced patients whose flow cytometry had shown CD8+CD57+ cell expansion. Genomic DNA, serving as template, underwent TCR beta VDJ and CDR3 profiling. Using its own MiXCR run on the reads, TCRdb lists one record per CDR3 protein. The table shows 450,000 to 550,000 distinct CDR3 sequences, with less than 35% occurring only once. This TCR derives from a human donor with aplastic anemia. The sample was sorted CD4+, CD8+, or CD8+CD57+ T cells (not recorded which) from PBMCs. The chain recombines TRBV11-2 with TRBJ2-7, with TRBD2 identical over 10 bases. The CDR3 protein is CATTSGIFQKGGYEQYF. CDR3 sequence (DNA): TGTGCCACTACTAGCGGGATTTTTCAAAAGGGTGGGTACGAGCAGTACTTC.